The entry below describes one T cell receptor beta chain. Its antigen is unknown. The data stem from a study of T cell responses to AZD1222 COVID-19 vaccine. The wider study: Analyses pooled second doses at about 4 or about 12 weeks. Overall study results and limits: In a largely white British group with more females than males, clonal diversity was possibly underestimated. Spike regions recognized by vaccine-associated CD4 TCRs spanned the protein, led by 160-218 and 743-854. Seropositivity was recorded at baseline in only 6 or 7 AZD1222 recipients.

This CDR3 region has 17 residues. V was cut by 1 base and J by 4 bases, with 17 bases left in between. CDR1 is SEHNR, CDR2 FQNEAQ, per germline (reference sequence). Generated by immunoSEQ multiplex PCR, the TCRdb table keeps only in-frame clones and is missing some. The table has more than 95,000 clones, over 75% seen once. J is TRBJ2-1 and V is TRBV7-9; D call uncertain. The sequencing used peripheral blood, collected on day 0 of AZD1222 vaccination. The sequence derives from an adult in good health. The CDR3 region is CASSLEGWAERYNEQFF. The CDR3 bases are TGTGCCAGCAGCTTAGAAGGGTGGGCCGAAAGGTACAATGAGCAGTTCTTC.